These T cell receptor beta chains were read from a single sample in a study of neurological immune-mediated disorders. A single record per CDR3 protein comes from TCRdb applying MiXCR to the 5' RACE reads. The repertoire holds fewer than 75,000 distinct CDR3 sequences, with 4.5% to 5.5% as singletons. Sequencing input: PBMCs. Receptors were obtained from a man between 25 and 39 years old with multiple sclerosis. CDR3s include the opening cysteine and the closing phenylalanine or tryptophan. A D gene is named only where the DNA matches it firmly. Clone size is given for some rows only: seen once, a few or many times, or a class if the clone is expanded.

clone size,J gene,V gene,D gene,CDR3 protein,CDR3 DNA
many,TRBJ2-5,TRBV5-6,.,CASSLVAGKETQYF,TGTGCCAGCAGCTTGGTCGCCGGGAAAGAGACCCAGTACTTC
.,TRBJ1-2,TRBV20-1,.,CSAVPRGFNGYTF,TGCAGTGCTGTGCCCCGAGGGTTTAATGGCTACACCTTC
many,TRBJ1-3,TRBV9,.,CASSVDFSGNTIYF,TGTGCCAGCAGCGTTGACTTTTCGGGAAACACCATATATTTT
few,TRBJ2-3,TRBV3-1,TRBD2,CASSQEVTSGTDTQYF,TGTGCCAGCAGCCAAGAAGTAACTAGCGGCACAGATACGCAGTATTTT
few,TRBJ2-5,TRBV14,.,CASSQNRETQYF,TGTGCCAGCAGCCAGAACCGGGAGACCCAGTACTTC
many,TRBJ1-1,TRBV12-3/TRBV12-4,TRBD1,CASSPDRGPEAFF,TGTGCCAGCAGCCCCGACAGGGGTCCTGAAGCTTTCTTT
.,TRBJ2-5,TRBV7-6,.,CASSSPLGTHHQETQYF,TGTGCCAGCAGCTCCCCGCTAGGCACCCATCACCAAGAGACCCAGTACTTC
many,TRBJ1-2,TRBV2,.,CASSEGGPSNYGYTF,TGTGCCAGCAGTGAGGGGGGACCATCTAACTATGGCTACACCTTC
many,TRBJ2-3,TRBV5-1,TRBD1,CASSQGQGAVTDTQYF,TGCGCCAGCAGCCAGGGACAGGGGGCGGTGACAGATACGCAGTATTTT
.,TRBJ2-7,TRBV4-1,.,CASSQDPLRERGNEQYF,TGCGCCAGCAGCCAAGATCCGCTCCGGGAAAGGGGCAACGAGCAGTACTTC
many,TRBJ2-2,TRBV3-1,.,CASSRQLGPGELFF,TGTGCCAGCAGCCGCCAGCTGGGCCCCGGGGAGCTGTTTTTT